These 32 T cell receptor beta chains originate from one sample sequenced in a study of blood T cell repertoires in COVID-19 (dated by TCRdb to the early 2020s). The library was built by means of the immunoSEQ multiplex PCR assay. Entries here come from immuneACCESS through TCRdb and include only in-frame sequences with V and J called. Some clones fail to appear in such tables; in the studies checked, an unresolved V gene covers under half of the shortfall, and the cause of the remainder is unknown. In this sample the table shows more than 150,000 clones, under 85% of which occur a single time. Around a sixth of the sample rests with the top ten. The specimen sequenced was peripheral blood. These receptors all stem from a man aged 60 to 69 with active or convalescent COVID-19.

This clone was seen a handful of times. The chain carries TRBV5-6 and TRBJ2-4; possible D gene TRBD1, 5 bases. Trimming took 0 bases from V and 7 from J, leaving 14 bases between them. Germline CDR1 and CDR2: SGHDT and YYEEEE. The CDR3 spans 15 residues. As DNA, the CDR3 is TGTGCCAGCAGCTTGGTGGGGCAGGGTCGGAACATTCAGTACTTC. This translates into CASSLVGQGRNIQYF.

V usage is TRBV5-1 and J usage is TRBJ2-7; 7 bases are a match to TRBD2. Germline V CDR1 and CDR2: SGHRS, YFSETQ. V shed 4 bases and J 2 bases; nucleotides not matched to a gene: 15. The length of the CDR3 is 17 residues. The CDR3 DNA is TGCGCCAGCAGCCCTAACCCCGGGGGGAGCGGGACCTACGAGCAGTACTTC. Protein sequence: CASSPNPGGSGTYEQYF. The whole variable domain, filled in from reference TRBV5-1 and TRBJ2-7, reads KAGVTQTPRYLIKTRGQQVTLSCSPISGHRSVSWYQQTPGQGLQFLFEYFSETQRNKGNFPGRFSGRQFSNSRSEMNVSTLELGDSALYLCASSPNPGGSGTYEQYFGPGTRLTVT.

The chain combines TRBV12-3 or TRBV12-4 with TRBJ2-5; 7 nucleotides align to TRBD2. This CDR3 contains 13 residues. V shed 2 bases and J 3 bases; nucleotides not matched to a gene: 0. The CDR3 nucleotides read TGTGCCAGCAGTTTACTAGCGGAAGAGACCCAGTACTTC. Translation: CASSLLAEETQYF.

This clone appeared a single time. This chain uses TRBV18 with TRBJ2-3; 7 bases agree with TRBD2. Germline lookup yields CDR1 KGHSH and CDR2 LQKENI. The V segment lost 6 bases and the J segment 6 bases; nucleotides outside the gene matches: 12. This CDR3 is built from 15 residues. This CDR3 is CASSRGAGAGDTQYF. The CDR3 bases are TGTGCCAGCTCCCGGGGCGCGGGAGCCGGGGATACGCAGTATTTT.

The CDR3 protein is CASSPVASGTDTQYF. As DNA, the CDR3 is TGTGCCAGCTCACCGGTCGCTAGCGGCACAGATACGCAGTATTTT. The chain couples TRBV18 to TRBJ2-3; possibly TRBD2 for D (6 bases). Germline CDR1 KGHSH, CDR2 LQKENI. This CDR3 region has 15 residues. Trimming removed 3 bases at V and 1 base at J, with 11 bases between.

Notes on this clone: In the same sample, other DNA sequences code for this CDR3. The chain joins TRBV5-1 to TRBJ2-5; D gene ambiguous. The CDR3 has 13 residues. V dropped 1 base and J dropped 5 bases, with 9 bases sitting between them. CDR1 is SGHRS, CDR2 YFSETQ, per germline. CDR3 DNA: TGCGCCAGCAGCTTGAGTGGGCCTGAGACCCAGTACTTC. It codes for CASSLSGPETQYF.

This clone was seen ten or more times. This specimen includes other DNA sequences encoding the same CDR3. V and J are TRBV4-1 and TRBJ2-2; 12 bases map to TRBD1. Per germline, CDR1 MGHRA and CDR2 YSYEKL. This CDR3 has 18 amino acids. Trimming took 3 bases from V and 2 from J; bases not matched to a gene: 7. CDR3 nucleotides: TGCGCCAGCAGCCACACCGGGACAGGGGGCCTAAACACCGGGGAGCTGTTTTTT. This sequence encodes CASSHTGTGGLNTGELFF.

The chain employs TRBV6-6 and TRBJ2-5; 7 positions match TRBD2. Germline values: CDR1 MNHNY, CDR2 SVGAGI (reference sequence). The CDR3 is made up of 14 amino acids. V shed 7 bases and J 2 bases; nucleotides not matched to a gene: 7. This CDR3 reads CASTDSGVQETQYF. CDR3 sequence (DNA): TGTGCCAGCACCGACAGCGGGGTACAAGAGACCCAGTACTTC.

The V and J genes are TRBV7-2 and TRBJ1-5; tentative D call: TRBD1 (5 bases). Per germline, CDR1 SGHTA and CDR2 FQGNSA. The CDR3 extends over 15 amino acids. V dropped 4 bases and J dropped 7 bases, with 17 bases sitting between them. The CDR3: CASSSDGTSSQPQHF. Written as DNA, the CDR3 is TGTGCCAGCAGCTCAGACGGGACTTCCTCCCAGCCCCAGCATTTT.

The sample holds one count of this clone. V is TRBV2 and J is TRBJ1-4; TRBD1 agrees at 7 bases. Germline CDR1 reads SNHLY; CDR2 reads FYNNEI. The CDR3 length is 14 residues. V shed 4 bases, J shed 8 bases, and the junction held 7 bases outside the gene matches. The CDR3, as DNA: TGTGCCAGCAGTGCCGACAGGGTTAGCGAAAAACTGTTTTTT. It specifies CASSADRVSEKLFF.

This clone has more than one count but fewer than ten. J is TRBJ2-1 and V is TRBV2; 10 nucleotides agree with TRBD2. The CDR3 length is 15 residues. V shed 4 bases, J shed 3 bases, and the junction held 3 bases outside the gene matches. In germline, CDR1 is SNHLY, CDR2 FYNNEI. The CDR3 DNA reads TGTGCCAGCAGTGGGACTAGCGGTTACTACAATGAGCAGTTCTTC. Translated: CASSGTSGYYNEQFF.

The rearrangement links TRBV27 to TRBJ2-7; D gene uncertain. V lost 6 bases, J lost 2 bases, and 14 bases lay in between. CDR3 size: 14 residues. Germline V CDR1 and CDR2: MNHEY, SMNVEV (reference sequence). The chain's CDR3 is CASRPRTFAYEQYF. The CDR3 nucleotides are TGTGCCAGCAGACCGCGTACTTTTGCCTACGAGCAGTACTTC.

The V call is TRBV7-2, the J call TRBJ2-6; D is ambiguous. Per the germline V gene, CDR1 is SGHTA and CDR2 is FQGNSA. Trimming stripped 9 bases from V and 0 bases from J, with 9 bases between. CDR3 length: 14 amino acids. CDR3 sequence reads: CARGESSGANVLTF. The DNA of the CDR3 is TGTGCCAGGGGCGAAAGCTCTGGGGCCAACGTCCTGACTTTC. Full variable domain (rest looked up from reference TRBV7-2 and TRBJ2-6): GAGVSQSPSNKVTEKGKDVELRCDPISGHTALYWYRQSLGQGLEFLIYFQGNSAPDKSGLPSDRFSAERTGGSVSTLTIQRTQQEDSAVYLCARGESSGANVLTFGAGSRLTVL.

V gene TRBV30 combines with J gene TRBJ1-6; D is unclear. The CDR3 contains 14 residues. Germline CDR1 reads GTSNPN; CDR2 reads SVGIG (reference sequence). V lost 0 bases, J lost 8 bases, and 11 bases lay in between. This chain's CDR3 is CAWSVSGKDSPLHF. DNA for the CDR3: TGTGCCTGGAGTGTATCCGGGAAGGATTCACCCCTCCACTTT.

The chain uses TRBV5-6 and TRBJ2-3; maybe TRBD2 (6 bases). This CDR3 is built from 17 residues. The V gene's germline CDR1 is SGHDT and CDR2 YYEEEE. Trimming shortened V by 3 bases and J by 6 bases, and 23 bases separated the two germline ends. The CDR3: CASSSPPFAGRLDTQYF. Here the CDR3 DNA reads TGTGCCAGCAGCTCACCCCCATTCGCGGGAAGATTGGATACGCAGTATTTT.

The V gene is TRBV9, the J gene TRBJ1-1; possibly TRBD1 for D (5 bases). CDR1 is SGDLS and CDR2 is YYNGEE in the germline V gene. The CDR3 contains 14 residues. Between the trimmed V and J ends, which lost 3 bases and 11 bases, there was a span of 20 bases. CDR3 nucleotides: TGTGCCAGCAGCGAACTTGGGGGGTCGGGGCTGGCTTTCTTT. Translation: CASSELGGSGLAFF.

The rearrangement links TRBV4-2 to TRBJ2-2, with 9 bases that match TRBD1. Germline-derived CDR1 and CDR2 are LGHNA and YNFKEQ. V was clipped by 4 bases and J by 3 bases; unmatched bases: 6. The length of the CDR3 is 16 residues. The CDR3, as DNA: TGTGCCAGCAGCCGCCAATGGGACAGGGACACCGGGGAGCTGTTTTTT. Translating gives CASSRQWDRDTGELFF.

The chain uses TRBV7-2 and TRBJ2-3, with a tentative D call TRBD2 (5 bases). Trimming left V 0 bases short and J 3 bases short, with 10 bases between. The CDR3 totals 15 residues. Germline V CDR1 and CDR2: SGHTA, FQGNSA. The CDR3 here is CASSLAGVKTDTQYF. The CDR3 DNA sequence: TGTGCCAGCAGCTTAGCGGGAGTTAAAACAGATACGCAGTATTTT.

This chain joins TRBV2 and TRBJ2-7, with 7 bases aligning to TRBD2. With V trimmed by 6 bases and J by 2 bases, 7 bases remained unmatched. Germline CDR1 reads SNHLY; CDR2 reads FYNNEI. The CDR3 length is 14 residues. CDR3 DNA sequence: TGTGCCAGCAGGCCCGCGGGAGTGCCCTACGAGCAGTACTTC. The encoded protein is CASRPAGVPYEQYF.

This chain joins TRBV19 and TRBJ1-5; unclear D gene. The V gene's germline CDR1 is LNHDA and CDR2 SQIVND (reference sequence). CDR3 size: 11 residues. V was pared by 4 bases and J by 7 bases, with 5 bases between. The CDR3 is CASSNRQPQHF. In DNA, the CDR3 is TGTGCCAGTAGTAATCGGCAGCCCCAGCATTTT.

Only one count was recorded for this clone. This sequence joins TRBV7-8 and TRBJ1-5, with TRBD1 matching over 10 bases. Germline loops: CDR1 SGHVS, CDR2 FQNEAQ. This CDR3 spans 15 amino acids. V lost 5 bases to trimming and J lost 3 bases; unmatched junction nucleotides: 4. In nucleotides, the CDR3 is TGTGCCAGCAGCGGACAGGGGGAGGTCAATCAGCCCCAGCATTTT. It yields the protein CASSGQGEVNQPQHF.

J is TRBJ1-5 and V is TRBV28, with TRBD1 matching 7 bases. Germline V lookup: CDR1 MDHEN, CDR2 SYDVKM. With 6 bases clipped from V and 5 bases from J, the junction kept 4 bases outside the gene matches. This CDR3 has 13 residues. DNA for the CDR3: TGTGCCAGCAGGACAGGGACCCATCAGCCCCAGCATTTT. Translating it yields CASRTGTHQPQHF.

This clone was counted once. This chain joins TRBV28 and TRBJ1-4; D is uncertain. Deletions cut 3 bases from V and 8 bases from J, with 16 bases between. This CDR3 comprises 15 residues. Germline V gives CDR1 MDHEN, CDR2 SYDVKM. CDR3 sequence (DNA): TGTGCCAGCAGTTTGGTGGCGGCCGGAGGGGAAAAACTGTTTTTT. Its protein product is CASSLVAAGGEKLFF.

This sequence joins TRBV7-9 and TRBJ2-3; 10 bases are shared with TRBD2. From germline, CDR1 is SEHNR and CDR2 FQNEAQ (reference sequence). The ends lost 5 bases at V and 0 bases at J; junction bases unmatched: 8. This CDR3 comprises 17 residues. The CDR3 nucleotides are TGTGCCAGCAGCCCACTGACTAGCGGGCCTAGCACAGATACGCAGTATTTT. Its translation: CASSPLTSGPSTDTQYF.

This clone was counted between two and nine times. The V gene is TRBV5-8, the J gene TRBJ2-3; no clear D. CDR3 length equals 14 residues. V was trimmed by 5 bases and J by 3 bases, leaving 13 bases between them. Germline values: CDR1 SGHTS, CDR2 YDEGEE. In nucleotides, the CDR3 is TGTGCCAGCAGTCGCGTTACGCGTACAGATACGCAGTATTTT. Its translation is CASSRVTRTDTQYF.

V usage is TRBV19 and J usage is TRBJ2-2; 9 bases align to TRBD1. Germline loops: CDR1 LNHDA, CDR2 SQIVND (reference sequence). Trimming at V came to 5 bases and at J to 4 bases, leaving 8 bases not matched to a gene. The CDR3 loop spans 16 amino acids. As DNA, the CDR3 is TGTGCCAGTAGTCCACCGGGACAGGGTACCACCGGGGAGCTGTTTTTT. This sequence encodes CASSPPGQGTTGELFF.

The V gene is TRBV29-1, the J gene TRBJ2-1; D remains unclear. Trimming pared 7 bases from V and 6 bases from J, leaving 10 bases between. The CDR3 has 11 amino acids. CDR1 is SQVTM, CDR2 ANQGSEA, per germline. CDR3 nucleotide sequence: TGCAGCGGGGGAAGAGTCAATGAGCAGTTCTTC. It codes for CSGGRVNEQFF.

V usage is TRBV4-3 and J usage is TRBJ1-2, with D possibly being TRBD1 (6 bases). Trimming stripped 1 base from V and 1 base from J, with 10 bases between. The CDR3 covers 15 residues. Germline assignment: CDR1 LGHNA and CDR2 YSLEER. This chain's CDR3 is CASSQADRYNYGYTF. Here the CDR3 DNA reads TGCGCCAGCAGCCAAGCGGACAGATATAACTATGGCTACACCTTC.

There are a few counts of this clone. The chain recombines TRBV5-1 with TRBJ2-6; D might be TRBD2 (6 bases). The CDR3 is made up of 17 amino acids. V was cut by 1 base and J by 0 bases, with 11 bases left in between. Germline assignment: CDR1 SGHRS and CDR2 YFSETQ. The CDR3, as DNA: TGCGCCAGCAGCTTGTCCGCCGGGAGCTCTGGGGCCAACGTCCTGACTTTC. It yields the protein CASSLSAGSSGANVLTF.

This chain uses TRBV7-2 with TRBJ2-5; tentative D call: TRBD2 (7 bases). The germline CDR1 and CDR2 sequences are SGHTA and FQGNSA. Trimming took 5 bases from V and 5 from J, leaving 18 bases between them. This CDR3 has 15 amino acids. The CDR3 DNA reads TGTGCCAGCAGCCCGATCGGGGGAGGGGGGGAGACCCAGTACTTC. Protein product: CASSPIGGGGETQYF.

This chain connects TRBV15 to TRBJ2-2; D is unclear. The CDR3 extends over 12 amino acids. Per the germline V gene, CDR1 is LNHNV and CDR2 is YYDKDF (reference sequence). The ends were cut back, 2 bases at V and 7 bases at J, with 5 bases in the middle. CDR3 residues: CATSRPYGELFF. Written as DNA, the CDR3 is TGTGCCACCAGCAGACCTTACGGGGAGCTGTTTTTT.

This rearrangement joins TRBV4-3 to TRBJ2-1; D gene unclear. This CDR3 is 15 amino acids long. Germline V CDR1 and CDR2: LGHNA, YSLEER. Between the trimmed V and J ends, which lost 5 bases and 0 bases, there was a span of 11 bases. As DNA, the CDR3 is TGCGCCAGCAGCGCGCAGGTTAGCTCCTACAATGAGCAGTTCTTC. It encodes CASSAQVSSYNEQFF.